The 9 T cell receptor beta chains below come from one sample, sequenced in a study of Ad26.COV2.S vaccination and SARS-CoV-2 variants. Data came from immunoSEQ multiplex PCR; TCRdb stores just in-frame clones and leaves some out. The sample holds roughly 330,000 clones, roughly 90% seen once. The treatment is: some 19 received Ad26.COV2.S at low or high dose, single or two shots; roughly five received placebo; per-sample allocation not given. Day 63 after the first vaccine or placebo injection was the time point for sampling. This material consisted of peripheral blood, taken in a trial of Ad26.COV2.S vaccine versus placebo. Every receptor here comes from a person between 18 and 59 years old who received the Ad26.COV2.S COVID-19 vaccine or a placebo.

The chain uses TRBV4-3 and TRBJ2-1; D is uncertain. Germline CDR1 is LGHNA and CDR2 is YSLEER. This CDR3 is built from 13 residues. V was cut by 3 bases and J by 7 bases, with 10 bases left in between. Here the CDR3 reads CASSQELGNEQFF. DNA for the CDR3: TGCGCCAGCAGCCAGGAACTGGGGAATGAGCAGTTCTTC.

The sample holds a few counts of this clone. V gene TRBV7-9 combines with J gene TRBJ1-1; D is undetermined. Germline V gene data show CDR1 as SEHNR and CDR2 as FQNEAQ (reference sequence). The CDR3 has 13 residues. V was shortened by 2 bases and J by 7 bases, with 11 bases between the two germline ends. CDR3 sequence (DNA): TGTGCCAGCAGCTTAAATGAGAGGTTTGAAGCTTTCTTT. Its translation is CASSLNERFEAFF.

The chain recombines TRBV4-3 with TRBJ2-7; 9 positions match TRBD1. After removal of 1 base from V and 4 bases from J, the junction contained 5 bases not matched to a gene. The CDR3 loop spans 15 amino acids. Looked up from germline, CDR1 is LGHNA and CDR2 is YSLEER. CDR3 region: CASSQVRDREYEQYF. The CDR3 region has the DNA TGCGCCAGCAGCCAAGTACGGGACAGGGAGTACGAGCAGTACTTC.

The chain recombines TRBV2 with TRBJ1-1, with no clear D. Germline V gene data show CDR1 as SNHLY and CDR2 as FYNNEI. Trimming removed 8 bases at V and 4 bases at J, with 8 bases between. The CDR3 totals 11 residues. CDR3 DNA sequence: TGTGCCAGCGGCTTAGGCACTGAAGCTTTCTTT. This codes for CASGLGTEAFF.

V and J are TRBV4-3 and TRBJ2-1; TRBD2 might be the D (6 bases). Trimming shortened V by 4 bases and J by 4 bases, and 20 bases separated the two germline ends. In germline, CDR1 is LGHNA, CDR2 YSLEER. This CDR3 contains 17 residues. The CDR3 protein is CASSPILVRGMYNEQFF. The CDR3 DNA is TGCGCCAGCAGCCCCATTTTGGTACGCGGGATGTACAATGAGCAGTTCTTC.

The chain links TRBV6-2 or TRBV6-3 to TRBJ1-6, with TRBD1 identical over 8 bases. V lost 1 base and J lost 6; bases outside the gene matches: 11. The germline CDR1 and CDR2 sequences are MNHEY and SVGEGT. The CDR3 totals 18 residues. For the CDR3, the DNA is TGTGCCAGCAGTTACTGGGGACAGGACGGTATGGGTAATTCACCCCTCCACTTT. It encodes CASSYWGQDGMGNSPLHF.

This chain uses TRBV19 with TRBJ1-6; D is undetermined. Deletions cut 6 bases from V and 9 bases from J, with 9 bases between. The CDR3 has 12 residues. Germline V gene data show CDR1 as LNHDA and CDR2 as SQIVND (reference sequence). As DNA, the CDR3 is TGTGCCAGTAGCGTAGGGAGTTCACCCCTCCACTTT. This translates into CASSVGSSPLHF.

The chain links TRBV12-3 or TRBV12-4 to TRBJ2-7; D might be TRBD2 (6 bases). CDR3 size: 12 residues. V was cut by 3 bases and J by 7 bases, with 10 bases left in between. The DNA of the CDR3 is TGTGCCAGCAGTTTTGGGGGGAGGGAGCAGTACTTC. Translated, it gives CASSFGGREQYF.

The CDR3 DNA reads as TGTGCCAGCAGCTTGACAGGGTACACTGAAGCTTTCTTT. Its translation: CASSLTGYTEAFF. V usage is TRBV7-8 and J usage is TRBJ1-1; 7 bases line up with TRBD1. Per germline, CDR1 SGHVS and CDR2 FQNEAQ. The CDR3 totals 13 residues. V dropped 3 bases and J dropped 3; count of bases not matched to a gene: 1.